Listed below are T cell receptor beta chains from one sample, sequenced in a study of identifying expanded T cells in peripheral blood. The table came from immunoSEQ multiplex PCR; TCRdb's copy has only in-frame clones and leaves some out. The sample has around 94,000 clones; about nine tenths are singletons. The sample consisted of blood. The receptors stem from a person aged 18-70 years in good health. The CDR3 runs from the conserved cysteine through the conserved F or W. D genes are given only for firm matches. The size of a clone is reported for some rows only, either as once, few or many, or as a class for expanded clones.

CDR3aa	CDR3nt	v_gene	j_gene	d_gene	abundance
CASSESPSAGISGNTIYF	TGCGCCAGCAGTGAGTCGCCCTCGGCCGGGATCTCTGGAAACACCATATATTTT	TRBV10-1	TRBJ1-3	.	.
CASSPGPGGYTF	TGTGCCAGCAGCCCGGGACCGGGTGGCTACACCTTC	TRBV13	TRBJ1-2	.	.
CASNEESSYEQYF	TGTGCCAGCAACGAAGAAAGTTCCTACGAGCAGTACTTC	TRBV28	TRBJ2-7	.	.
CASSQDADYEQYF	TGCGCCAGCAGCCAAGATGCAGACTACGAGCAGTACTTC	TRBV4-1	TRBJ2-7	.	.
CASSLSPRGRTNEKLFF	TGTGCCAGCAGTTTATCCCCCAGGGGGCGCACTAATGAAAAACTGTTTTTT	TRBV28	TRBJ1-4	TRBD1	.
CASSYSGQGANEQYF	TGTGCCAGCAGTTACTCAGGACAGGGGGCTAACGAGCAGTACTTC	TRBV6-5	TRBJ2-7	TRBD1	.
CAWGLSVQYF	TGTGCCTGGGGACTTAGCGTACAGTATTTT	TRBV30	TRBJ2-3	.	.
CASSLSAGSYNEQFF	TGTGCCAGCAGCTTAAGCGCAGGGTCATACAATGAGCAGTTCTTC	TRBV11-3	TRBJ2-1	.	.
CAWSSRRGHAYEQYF	TGTGCCTGGAGTTCGAGGAGGGGTCACGCCTACGAGCAGTACTTC	TRBV30	TRBJ2-7	.	once
CASSEPLTNYGYTF	TGTGCCAGCAGTGAACCGCTAACTAACTATGGCTACACCTTC	TRBV6-1	TRBJ1-2	.	.
CASSAGRDQPQHF	TGTGCCAGCAGTGCGGGCAGGGACCAGCCCCAGCATTTT	TRBV2	TRBJ1-5	.	.
CASSRDLAYEQYF	TGTGCCAGCAGCAGGGACTTGGCCTACGAGCAGTACTTC	TRBV9	TRBJ2-7	.	.
CASSQGGEVSYEQYF	TGTGCCAGCAGCCAAGGGGGGGAGGTCTCCTACGAGCAGTACTTC	TRBV2	TRBJ2-7	.	.
CASQQGSSYEQYF	TGCGCCAGCCAGCAGGGGAGCTCCTACGAGCAGTACTTC	TRBV10-2	TRBJ2-7	.	.
CASSSSAGSYEQYF	TGTGCCAGCAGCTCGTCGGCGGGGAGTTACGAGCAGTACTTC	TRBV7-8	TRBJ2-7	.	.
CSVEELRGLGYGYTF	TGCAGCGTTGAAGAGCTCAGGGGGCTGGGCTATGGCTACACCTTC	TRBV29-1	TRBJ1-2	TRBD1	.
CASSRWGTEAFF	TGTGCCAGCAGTCGGTGGGGGACTGAAGCTTTCTTT	TRBV6-1	TRBJ1-1	.	once
CASSQVTDNYGYTF	TGCGCCAGCAGCCAAGTTACGGATAACTATGGCTACACCTTC	TRBV4-3	TRBJ1-2	.	.
CASRGGRSVEQYF	TGTGCCAGCAGGGGCGGGAGGTCGGTCGAGCAGTACTTC	TRBV6-5	TRBJ2-7	TRBD2	.
CASSLQNTEAFF	TGTGCCAGCAGCTTACAGAACACTGAAGCTTTCTTT	TRBV7-9	TRBJ1-1	.	.
CASSLGGVGVGANVLTF	TGCGCCAGCAGCTTGGGTGGGGTAGGAGTTGGGGCCAACGTCCTGACTTTC	TRBV5-1	TRBJ2-6	.	.
CASRWPTDTQYF	TGCGCCAGCAGGTGGCCGACAGATACGCAGTATTTT	TRBV5-1	TRBJ2-3	.	once
CASSSGLAGALLQYF	TGTGCCAGCAGTTCTGGACTAGCGGGGGCCCTTCTACAGTACTTC	TRBV6-6	TRBJ2-7	TRBD2	.
CASSLDRGNEQFF	TGTGCCAGCAGCCTAGACAGGGGGAATGAGCAGTTCTTC	TRBV5-4	TRBJ2-1	TRBD1	.
CASSNGFYGYTF	TGTGCCAGCAGTAACGGTTTTTATGGCTACACCTTC	TRBV14	TRBJ1-2	.	.
CASRGTGVTNEKLFF	TGTGCCAGCAGGGGGACAGGAGTAACTAATGAAAAACTGTTTTTT	TRBV6-5	TRBJ1-4	TRBD1	.
CASSLDSGGSYEQYF	TGTGCCAGCAGCTTAGATAGCGGGGGCTCCTACGAGCAGTACTTC	TRBV7-2	TRBJ2-7	TRBD2	once
CASSQLKGTYTGELFF	TGCGCCAGCAGCCAACTTAAAGGGACCTACACCGGGGAGCTGTTTTTT	TRBV4-1	TRBJ2-2	.	.
CATSGTGGSPLHF	TGTGCCACCAGTGGAACGGGGGGCTCACCCCTCCACTTT	TRBV15	TRBJ1-6	.	few
CASSPLGVRRATSGYEQYF	TGTGCCAGCTCTCCCCTCGGTGTGAGACGGGCGACTAGCGGTTACGAGCAGTACTTC	TRBV18	TRBJ2-7	TRBD2	.
CASSTQETSGNTIYF	TGCGCCAGCAGTACACAGGAGACGTCGGGAAACACCATATATTTT	TRBV23-1	TRBJ1-3	.	.
CASSLAGIAFF	TGCGCCAGCAGCTTGGCCGGGATTGCTTTCTTT	TRBV5-1	TRBJ1-1	.	.
CSYGAGGAGEKLFF	TGCAGCTATGGTGCGGGTGGGGCTGGTGAAAAACTGTTTTTT	TRBV29-1	TRBJ1-4	.	.
CASSLASSLNQPQHF	TGTGCCAGCAGCTTAGCGTCGTCGCTCAATCAGCCCCAGCATTTT	TRBV7-2	TRBJ1-5	.	.
CASSEMERGTGELFF	TGTGCCAGCAGTGAAATGGAAAGGGGCACCGGGGAGCTGTTTTTT	TRBV2	TRBJ2-2	.	.
CASSLVSSRVSTEAFF	TGTGCCAGCAGCTTAGTATCATCACGAGTGAGCACTGAAGCTTTCTTT	TRBV11-1	TRBJ1-1	.	.
CASSWRVVSDTQYF	TGTGCCAGCAGCTGGAGAGTGGTTTCAGATACGCAGTATTTT	TRBV6-5	TRBJ2-3	.	.
CASRGTDTQYF	TGTGCCAGCAGGGGCACAGATACGCAGTATTTT	TRBV6-1	TRBJ2-3	.	.
CASSEGSSGNSYEQYF	TGTGCCAGCAGTGAAGGGTCTAGCGGAAACTCCTACGAGCAGTACTTC	TRBV6-1	TRBJ2-7	TRBD2	.
CASSQGPSGRTYNEQFF	TGTGCCAGCAGCCAAGGGCCTAGCGGGAGGACCTACAATGAGCAGTTCTTC	TRBV7-3	TRBJ2-1	TRBD2	.